This T cell receptor beta chain comes out of a study of Graves' ophthalmopathy and Graves' hyperthyroidism. Germline V lookup: CDR1 SGHRS, CDR2 YFSETQ. V was clipped by 7 bases and J by 4 bases, with 17 bases between them. This CDR3 is built from 15 residues. Ten or more counts support this clonotype. As the starting material, 9.5 to 10 ml of fresh peripheral blood yielded the PBMCs. Researchers took RNA transcripts and amplified TCR beta CDR3 regions from them. The first round was an RT-PCR with HTBI primers, and the second round was a multiplex PCR. TCRdb reanalysed the multiplex PCR reads using MiXCR and keeps one entry per CDR3 protein. The sample holds some 380,000 distinct CDR3 sequences, 15% seen once.

Material: peripheral blood. This chain uses TRBV5-1 with TRBJ2-2; D is perhaps TRBD1 or TRBD2 (5 bases each). This TCR derives from a woman younger than 30 with stable Graves' hyperthyroidism. The DNA for the CDR3 is TGCGCCAGCCACTTAAGAGGGGAAGGCACCGGGGAGCTGTTTTTT. Translation: CASHLRGEGTGELFF.